This TCR beta chain was identified in a study of shared clonotypes between healthy human individuals. Study overall: The people who gave samples were two women and three men aged 18 to 49.

Trimming pared 5 bases from V and 9 bases from J, leaving 9 bases between. The germline CDR1 and CDR2 sequences are SGDLS and YYNGEE. This CDR3 has 11 residues. Method: immunoSEQ multiplex PCR; TCRdb's copy keeps in-frame clones and lacks some. Of about 870,000 clones listed, 80% to 95% are singletons. Terminally differentiated effector memory CD45RA+ cells were excluded by CCR7 positive selection of CD45RO-negative cells. The chain employs TRBV9 and TRBJ2-1; TRBD2 is a possible D gene (6 bases). Source material: naive CD8+ T cells sorted from blood. The receptor comes from a man aged 25 to 40 in good health. CDR3: CASRRGGEQFF. The DNA of the CDR3 is TGTGCCAGCAGAAGGGGAGGTGAGCAGTTCTTC.